The 26 T cell receptor beta chains in this list originate from one sample, sequenced in a study of cytomegalovirus exposure and HLA in healthy donors. The PCR used 60 Vbeta and 13 Jbeta primers. Here immunoSEQ multiplex PCR was the method, and the copy in TCRdb shows in-frame clones only, minus some. Of roughly 100,000 clones listed, roughly 74% are singletons. Sequencing used PBMCs. These receptors all stem from a woman in her forties in good health and CMV-seronegative.

CDR3 coding DNA: TGCGCCAGCAGCTTAAGCTTCCAAGAGACCCAGTACTTC. Encoded protein: CASSLSFQETQYF. This chain links TRBV5-1 with TRBJ2-5; D is ambiguous. The V gene's germline CDR1 is SGHRS and CDR2 YFSETQ. V dropped 2 bases and J dropped 1 base, with 6 bases sitting between them. The CDR3 extends over 13 amino acids.

This clone has more than one count but fewer than ten. The chain combines TRBV11-2 with TRBJ2-1, with D hard to call. With 1 base removed from V and 8 bases from J, the gap between germline ends came to 3 bases. The germline V gene has CDR1 SGHAT and CDR2 FQNNGV. The CDR3 contains 11 residues. The CDR3 bases are TGTGCCAGCAGCTTAGCTCATGAGCAGTTCTTC. This sequence encodes CASSLAHEQFF. The variable domain in full, completed from reference TRBV11-2 and TRBJ2-1, reads EAGVAQSPRYKIIEKRQSVAFWCNPISGHATLYWYQQILGQGPKLLIQFQNNGVVDDSQLPKDRFSAERLKGVDSTLKIQPAKLEDSAVYLCASSLAHEQFFGPGTRLTVL.

This rearrangement joins TRBV9 to TRBJ2-3; 8 bases match TRBD2. Germline V gene sequence: CDR1 SGDLS, CDR2 YYNGEE. V lost 7 bases to trimming and J lost 5 bases; unmatched junction nucleotides: 12. The CDR3 consists of 15 residues. CDR3 DNA sequence: TGTGCCAGCGGAATCGGGGGGGGGCTTGAAGATACGCAGTATTTT. Its protein product is CASGIGGGLEDTQYF.

The CDR3 DNA reads as TGTGCCAGCAGCTTGGGACAGGGCAGCTATGGCTACACCTTC. It specifies CASSLGQGSYGYTF. The chain has TRBV5-5 and TRBJ1-2; 7 bases are a match to TRBD1. The CDR3 sequence is 14 residues long. Losses at the gene ends were 0 bases for V and 4 bases for J; bases not matched to a gene: 3. Germline V CDR1 and CDR2: SGHKS, YYEKEE (reference sequence).

The chain links TRBV7-9 to TRBJ2-2; the D gene is possibly TRBD1 (6 bases). Looked up from germline, CDR1 is SEHNR and CDR2 is FQNEAQ (reference sequence). V was pared by 3 bases and J by 2 bases, with 10 bases between. This CDR3 has 15 amino acids. This chain's CDR3 is CASSFVGANTGELFF. The CDR3 DNA reads TGTGCCAGCAGCTTTGTGGGGGCCAACACCGGGGAGCTGTTTTTT.

This clone has just a few counts. The chain couples TRBV27 to TRBJ2-7; tentatively, D is TRBD1 (6 bases). CDR3 size: 14 residues. V was trimmed by 8 bases and J by 0 bases, leaving 14 bases between them. Germline V lookup: CDR1 MNHEY, CDR2 SMNVEV (reference sequence). CDR3 in amino acids: CASSGLDSSYEQYF. The CDR3 DNA reads TGTGCCAGCTCCGGTCTGGACAGCTCCTACGAGCAGTACTTC.

The V and J genes are TRBV19 and TRBJ1-1; D is possibly TRBD1 (6 bases). CDR1 and CDR2 (germline): LNHDA, SQIVND (reference sequence). This CDR3 comprises 13 residues. Trimming cost V 3 bases and J 7 bases, with 12 bases left between them. As DNA, the CDR3 is TGTGCCAGTAGTATCAGGGGAATCAATGAAGCTTTCTTT. This gives the protein CASSIRGINEAFF.

This sequence joins TRBV28 and TRBJ1-2; D gene unclear. The CDR3 is 15 amino acids. CDR1 MDHEN and CDR2 SYDVKM come from the germline V gene. V lost 6 bases and J 1 base, leaving 15 bases between the germline ends. This CDR3 reads CASSKPYGSNYGYTF. The CDR3, as DNA: TGTGCCAGCAGCAAACCATACGGGAGTAACTATGGCTACACCTTC.

The chain has TRBV9 and TRBJ2-5; TRBD2 matches at 7 bases. The better agreement between TRBJ2-7 and the DNA end casts doubt on the J call. Per the germline V gene, CDR1 is SGDLS and CDR2 is YYNGEE. The CDR3 is 13 residues long. The CDR3 region is CASSVGGRGEQYF. DNA for the CDR3: TGTGCCAGCAGCGTAGGAGGGAGGGGCGAGCAGTACTTC.

V usage is TRBV9 and J usage is TRBJ2-2, with D tentatively TRBD2 (5 bases). Germline V gene lookup returns CDR1 SGDLS and CDR2 YYNGEE. V lost 5 bases and J 10 bases, leaving 18 bases between the germline ends. The CDR3 totals 14 residues. The CDR3 DNA reads TGTGCCAGCAGGCCTCTTCCGGGAAACGAGGAGCTGTTTTTT. The encoded protein is CASRPLPGNEELFF.

The chain carries TRBV7-3 and TRBJ1-2; 10 bases agree with TRBD1. Germline-derived CDR1 and CDR2 are SGHTA and FQGTGA. The V gene end was trimmed by 4 bases and the J gene end by 8 bases; junction bases not matched to a gene: 7. The CDR3 runs to 14 residues. CDR3 region: CASSYNGQGEGYTF. CDR3 coding DNA: TGTGCCAGCAGCTATAACGGACAGGGGGAAGGCTACACCTTC.

This clone was seen just once. This chain links TRBV28 with TRBJ2-2; 11 nucleotides match TRBD2. Germline V lookup: CDR1 MDHEN, CDR2 SYDVKM. This CDR3 is 14 amino acids long. The junction had 3 bases not matched to a gene; V was cut back by 6 bases and J by 6 bases. CDR3 amino acids: CASRLAGGPGELFF. The CDR3 DNA reads TGTGCCAGCAGGCTAGCGGGAGGTCCCGGGGAGCTGTTTTTT.

This rearrangement joins TRBV6-1 to TRBJ2-7; 9 positions match TRBD1. Germline loops: CDR1 MNHNS, CDR2 SASEGT. This CDR3 comprises 14 residues. Trimming at V came to 6 bases and at J to 3 bases, leaving 6 bases not matched to a gene. The CDR3 here is CASRRGQGRYEQYF. CDR3 coding DNA: TGTGCCAGCAGAAGGGGACAGGGCCGCTACGAGCAGTACTTC.

This clone was counted once. This chain connects TRBV9 to TRBJ1-1; D uncertain. The CDR3 runs 15 residues. CDR1 is SGDLS, CDR2 YYNGEE, per germline. Trimming pared 0 bases from V and 0 bases from J, leaving 9 bases between. The CDR3, as DNA: TGTGCCAGCAGCGTAGCTGGGAGTATGAACACTGAAGCTTTCTTT. Translation gives CASSVAGSMNTEAFF. The full variable domain, its missing parts supplied by reference TRBV9 and TRBJ1-1, is DSGVTQTPKHLITATGQRVTLRCSPRSGDLSVYWYQQSLDQGLQFLIQYYNGEERAKGNILERFSAQQFPDLHSELNLSSLELGDSALYFCASSVAGSMNTEAFFGQGTRLTVV.

In its sample, this clone was seen a few times. The chain is built from TRBV6-1 and TRBJ2-2; D is unresolved. Trimming stripped 7 bases from V and 3 bases from J, with 3 bases between. Germline loops: CDR1 MNHNS, CDR2 SASEGT. The CDR3 sequence is 11 residues long. CDR3 nucleotide sequence: TGTGCCAGCACTTACACCGGGGAGCTGTTTTTT. This codes for CASTYTGELFF.

The rearrangement uses TRBV28 and TRBJ2-7, with D uncertain. The CDR3 is 14 residues long. Trimming removed 2 bases at V and 6 bases at J, with 14 bases between. CDR1 and CDR2 from the germline V gene are MDHEN and SYDVKM. The CDR3 region is CASSLLRSNGEQYF. DNA of the CDR3: TGTGCCAGCAGTTTACTTAGGAGCAACGGCGAGCAGTACTTC. Complete variable domain (other parts from reference TRBV28 and TRBJ2-7): DVKVTQSSRYLVKRTGEKVFLECVQDMDHENMFWYRQDPGLGLRLIYFSYDVKMKEKGDIPEGYSVSREKKERFSLILESASTNQTSMYLCASSLLRSNGEQYFGPGTRLTVT.

The count of this clone is one. This chain connects TRBV27 to TRBJ1-1; D remains unclear. Trimming cost V 1 base and J 7 bases, with 16 bases left between them. Germline CDR1 and CDR2: MNHEY and SMNVEV (reference sequence). The CDR3 spans 15 residues. CDR3 region: CASSLYPPWRFEAFF. For the CDR3, the DNA is TGTGCCAGCAGTTTATACCCTCCGTGGAGGTTTGAAGCTTTCTTT.

This sequence joins TRBV27 and TRBJ2-3; 9 bases agree with TRBD2. Trimming removed 5 bases from V and 9 bases from J; junction bases left unmatched: 9. The CDR3 is made up of 14 amino acids. Germline lookup yields CDR1 MNHEY and CDR2 SMNVEV (reference sequence). The CDR3 DNA follows: TGTGCCAGCAGTATAGCGGGGGCCCTCGTAACGCAGTATTTT. Amino acid sequence: CASSIAGALVTQYF.

This chain uses TRBV2 with TRBJ1-4; D is possibly TRBD1 (5 bases). CDR1 is SNHLY and CDR2 is FYNNEI in the germline V gene. The V gene lost 7 bases and the J gene lost 7 bases, with 22 bases spanning the gap. The CDR3 has 16 residues. CDR3 in amino acids: CASIYVHQGRAEKLFF. CDR3 nucleotide sequence: TGTGCCAGCATTTACGTCCACCAGGGCCGAGCTGAAAAACTGTTTTTT.

This clone has only one observation. This chain joins TRBV19 and TRBJ2-1; 15 nucleotides align to TRBD2. V trimming: 5 bases; J trimming: 2 bases; junction bases outside the gene matches: 4. This CDR3 has 17 amino acids. Germline assignment: CDR1 LNHDA and CDR2 SQIVND (reference sequence). In DNA form, the CDR3 reads TGTGCCAGTAGTCCAAGGACTAGCGGGAGGGCCTACAATGAGCAGTTCTTC. This codes for CASSPRTSGRAYNEQFF.

The rearrangement links TRBV9 to TRBJ2-3, with D possibly being TRBD1 (5 bases). Germline V lookup: CDR1 SGDLS, CDR2 YYNGEE. Trimming shortened V by 8 bases and J by 0 bases, and 22 bases separated the two germline ends. The CDR3 contains 17 residues. DNA of the CDR3: TGTGCCAGAAGACGCGAGGTAGGGGCTTCTAGCACAGATACGCAGTATTTT. Amino acids: CARRREVGASSTDTQYF.

V usage is TRBV29-1 and J usage is TRBJ1-2, with a tentative D call TRBD1 (5 bases). This CDR3 is built from 14 residues. The V gene's germline CDR1 is SQVTM and CDR2 ANQGSEA. Trimming stripped 2 bases from V and 0 bases from J, with 10 bases between. The chain's CDR3 is CSVEFAGTNYGYTF. CDR3 coding DNA: TGCAGCGTTGAATTTGCAGGGACTAACTATGGCTACACCTTC.

CDR3 residues: CASSRRSGQGNEKLFF. The CDR3, as DNA: TGTGCCAGCAGCCGTAGGTCGGGACAGGGTAATGAAAAACTGTTTTTT. The chain joins TRBV4-2 to TRBJ1-4; 9 bases map to TRBD1. The germline CDR1 and CDR2 sequences are LGHNA and YNFKEQ. The CDR3 length is 16 residues. With V trimmed by 4 bases and J by 4 bases, 7 bases remained unmatched.

In regard to this clone: An end of the junction does not agree with germline; a read error may underlie this. The CDR3 nucleotides are TGTTCCAGCAGCTTCCGACAGCCTCAAGAGACCCAGTACTTC. Protein sequence: CSSSFRQPQETQYF. The V gene is TRBV7-9, the J gene TRBJ2-5, with D perhaps TRBD1 (5 bases). Germline V gene sequence: CDR1 SEHNR, CDR2 FQNEAQ (reference sequence). The CDR3 length is 14 residues.

The chain links TRBV25-1 to TRBJ2-3, with a weak D call TRBD2 (6 bases). The CDR3 spans 15 residues. Germline CDR1 and CDR2: MGHDK and SYGVNS. Deletions cut 6 bases from V and 6 bases from J, with 19 bases between. CDR3 region: CASRLTSSGSDTQYF. CDR3 nucleotides: TGTGCCAGCAGGTTGACTAGTTCGGGCTCGGATACGCAGTATTTT.

The chain couples TRBV28 to TRBJ1-2, with D maybe TRBD1 (5 bases). Germline CDR1 MDHEN, CDR2 SYDVKM. V lost 6 bases, J lost 6 bases, and 8 bases lay in between. This CDR3 has 11 amino acids. The DNA for the CDR3 is TGTGCCAGCAGGCAGGGCCATGGCTACACCTTC. Its translation: CASRQGHGYTF.